Only a few counts were recorded for the clone carrying this T cell receptor beta chain. This CDR3 region has 14 residues. Trimming took 2 bases from V and 2 from J, leaving 10 bases between them. Germline-derived CDR1 and CDR2 are MNHEY and SMNVEV (reference sequence). This specimen comes from a study of blood T cells in healthy people across ages. Primed by a sample-barcoded 5' primer and a J-beta primer mix, a second PCR proceeded for about 7 to 11 cycles. TCRdb fed the 5' RACE reads into MiXCR, producing one record per CDR3 protein. The sample lists 800,000 or so distinct CDR3 sequences; about 46% were seen once.

The rearrangement uses TRBV27 and TRBJ2-7, with D unresolved. The receptor was derived from a man older than 75 in good health. The sample taken for sequencing was blood. The CDR3 DNA reads as TGTGCCAGCAGTTTAAAGCCCCTCACCTACGAGCAGTACTTC. Protein: CASSLKPLTYEQYF.